This T cell receptor (beta chain) appears in the sequencing data of a study of blood T cell repertoires in COVID-19. J lost 5 bases, V lost 4 bases, and 8 bases had no gene match. This CDR3 is built from 15 residues. CDR1 and CDR2 (germline): KGHDR, SFDVKD. This clone was recorded once. Repertoires were generated with immunoSEQ multiplex PCR, while TCRdb's copy carries only in-frame clones and drops some. The data show approximately 380,000 clones, roughly nine tenths seen once. The receptor's source is a woman in her thirties or forties who had been exposed to COVID-19. Sequences were obtained from PBMCs or T cells enriched from blood (not recorded which). The chain is built from TRBV24-1 and TRBJ1-1; 8 bases map to TRBD1. The CDR3 spells CATSEAGQGSTEAFF. DNA for the CDR3: TGTGCCACCAGTGAGGCCGGACAGGGAAGTACTGAAGCTTTCTTT.